The 31 T cell receptor beta chains below come from one sample, sequenced in a study of OX40 agonist ivuxolimab in advanced cancers. TCRdb keeps only in-frame clones here, not all; method: immunoSEQ multiplex PCR. Here the sample spans 65,000 to 95,000 clones, 91% being singletons. Sample: CD4+ or CD8+ T cells sorted from blood, taken in a trial of the OX40 agonist ivuxolimab. These TCRs come from an adult with an advanced solid tumor such as melanoma, head and neck, liver or kidney cancer.

The J gene is TRBJ1-2, the V gene TRBV15; D is uncertain. The ends were cut back, 1 base at V and 2 bases at J, with 11 bases in the middle. Germline CDR1 reads LNHNV; CDR2 reads YYDKDF (reference sequence). The CDR3 contains 15 residues. Here the CDR3 reads CATSRGSPGNYGYTF. CDR3 coding DNA: TGTGCCACCAGCAGAGGTAGTCCGGGGAACTATGGCTACACCTTC.

This CDR3 is CASSVGPTGLSGNTIYF. The CDR3 DNA reads TGTGCCAGCAGCGTAGGCCCTACAGGACTCTCTGGAAACACCATATATTTT. J is TRBJ1-3 and V is TRBV9, with D possibly TRBD1 on 5 matching bases. The CDR3 is made up of 17 amino acids. Germline V lookup: CDR1 SGDLS, CDR2 YYNGEE. Trimming took off 0 bases at V and 0 bases at J, with 13 bases between the two ends. The full variable domain, completed using reference TRBV9 and TRBJ1-3, is DSGVTQTPKHLITATGQRVTLRCSPRSGDLSVYWYQQSLDQGLQFLIQYYNGEERAKGNILERFSAQQFPDLHSELNLSSLELGDSALYFCASSVGPTGLSGNTIYFGEGSWLTVV.

This chain connects TRBV5-6 to TRBJ2-7; D gene ambiguous. The CDR3 consists of 12 residues. V shed 0 bases and J shed 5 bases, with 6 bases lying between them. CDR1 SGHDT and CDR2 YYEEEE come from the germline V gene. In DNA, the CDR3 is TGTGCCAGCAGCTTGGAAGAGCACGAGCAGTACTTC. Protein: CASSLEEHEQYF.

J is TRBJ2-1 and V is TRBV27; unclear D gene. This CDR3 contains 11 residues. V was cut by 5 bases and J by 2 bases, with 1 base left in between. Germline CDR1 and CDR2: MNHEY and SMNVEV (reference sequence). CDR3 coding DNA: TGTGCCAGCAGTCCCTACAATGAGCAGTTCTTC. Translating gives CASSPYNEQFF.

This chain links TRBV30 with TRBJ2-1, with a weak D call TRBD2 (6 bases). Trimming removed 4 bases from V and 10 bases from J, with 14 bases in between. The length of the CDR3 is 12 residues. The germline CDR1 and CDR2 sequences are GTSNPN and SVGIG (reference sequence). In DNA form, the CDR3 reads TGTGCCTGGAATCATAGGGGAGGCGAGCAGTTCTTC. It encodes CAWNHRGGEQFF.

The chain carries TRBV10-1 and TRBJ2-1, with D perhaps TRBD2 (5 bases). The CDR3 runs to 15 residues. The V end lost 3 bases, the J end lost 0 bases, and 9 bases lay between the germline ends. Germline CDR1 and CDR2: WNHNN and SYGVQD (reference sequence). This chain's CDR3 is CASSDEGVSYNEQFF. The DNA for the CDR3 is TGCGCCAGCAGTGATGAGGGAGTCTCCTACAATGAGCAGTTCTTC.

This clone was found once. This chain uses TRBV19 with TRBJ2-5, with TRBD2 identical over 13 bases. Germline V gene data show CDR1 as LNHDA and CDR2 as SQIVND (reference sequence). V trimming: 5 bases; J trimming: 2 bases; junction bases outside the gene matches: 5. The CDR3 runs to 16 residues. The CDR3 sequence: CASSALAGGGQETQYF. The CDR3 coding sequence is TGTGCCAGTAGTGCACTAGCGGGAGGGGGGCAAGAGACCCAGTACTTC.

The rearrangement joins TRBV18 to TRBJ2-5; D is perhaps TRBD1 (5 bases). This CDR3 region has 14 residues. V was clipped by 3 bases and J by 4 bases, with 12 bases between them. The germline gives CDR1 KGHSH, CDR2 LQKENI. CDR3 in amino acids: CASSPLGDGETQYF. DNA of the CDR3: TGTGCCAGCTCACCCCTAGGGGATGGAGAGACCCAGTACTTC.

This chain connects TRBV4-1 to TRBJ1-4; possibly TRBD1 for D (6 bases). The germline gives CDR1 MGHRA, CDR2 YSYEKL. V lost 0 bases and J 7 bases, leaving 24 bases between the germline ends. CDR3 length equals 19 residues. The CDR3: CASSQEAMLGRGFSEKLFF. The CDR3 DNA follows: TGCGCCAGCAGCCAAGAAGCGATGCTCGGTAGGGGGTTCAGTGAAAAACTGTTTTTT.

This chain links TRBV5-6 with TRBJ2-7, with D unclear. Germline V lookup: CDR1 SGHDT, CDR2 YYEEEE. Trimming stripped 7 bases from V and 0 bases from J, with 8 bases between. CDR3 size: 12 residues. For the CDR3, the DNA is TGTGCCAGCTCTGGCAGCTCCTACGAGCAGTACTTC. This gives the protein CASSGSSYEQYF.

The V gene is TRBV6-6, the J gene TRBJ1-1, with no clear D. V lost 1 base, J lost 0 bases, and 0 bases lay in between. The CDR3 is made up of 12 amino acids. Per the germline V gene, CDR1 is MNHNY and CDR2 is SVGAGI (reference sequence). This CDR3 reads CASSYLNTEAFF. The CDR3 bases are TGTGCCAGCAGTTACTTGAACACTGAAGCTTTCTTT.

The J gene is TRBJ2-1, the V gene TRBV2, with 11 bases aligning to TRBD2. V lost 8 bases to trimming and J lost 7 bases; unmatched junction nucleotides: 7. Looked up from germline, CDR1 is SNHLY and CDR2 is FYNNEI. The CDR3 totals 14 residues. The CDR3 nucleotides are TGTGCCAGCCTGACTAGCGGGAATAGGAATGAGCAGTTCTTC. Translating it yields CASLTSGNRNEQFF.

This clone was recorded only once. This chain links TRBV18 with TRBJ2-7; maybe TRBD2 (5 bases). The CDR3 is 16 amino acids. V was shortened by 4 bases and J by 6 bases, with 22 bases between the two germline ends. The germline V gene encodes CDR1 KGHSH and CDR2 LQKENI. CDR3 sequence reads: CASSLPGSPRAGEQYF. DNA of the CDR3: TGTGCCAGCTCACTCCCGGGAAGCCCTAGGGCTGGCGAGCAGTACTTC.

The chain couples TRBV27 to TRBJ2-5; tentatively, D is TRBD1 or TRBD2 (5 bases each). This CDR3 is 12 amino acids long. Germline CDR1 MNHEY, CDR2 SMNVEV (reference sequence). Trimming shortened V by 6 bases and J by 7 bases, and 12 bases separated the two germline ends. CDR3 nucleotide sequence: TGTGCCAGCAGACTATCTGGGGGGACCCAGTACTTC. Its protein is CASRLSGGTQYF.

V and J are TRBV7-2 and TRBJ2-7, with 7 bases aligning to TRBD1. Trimming took 5 bases from V and 6 from J; bases not matched to a gene: 19. The germline CDR1 and CDR2 sequences are SGHTA and FQGNSA. The CDR3 runs 17 residues. CDR3: CASSPPRTGLRVAEQYF. In nucleotides, the CDR3 is TGTGCCAGCAGCCCACCGAGGACAGGTTTGCGGGTCGCCGAGCAGTACTTC.

This chain links TRBV28 with TRBJ2-7, with a tentative D call TRBD1 (5 bases). From germline, CDR1 is MDHEN and CDR2 SYDVKM. The CDR3 covers 14 residues. Trimming removed 4 bases at V and 2 bases at J, with 12 bases between. The CDR3 DNA reads TGTGCCAGCAGTTCCCCGACAGAGCCCTACGAGCAGTACTTC. This codes for CASSSPTEPYEQYF. The whole variable domain, remainder taken from reference TRBV28 and TRBJ2-7, is DVKVTQSSRYLVKRTGEKVFLECVQDMDHENMFWYRQDPGLGLRLIYFSYDVKMKEKGDIPEGYSVSREKKERFSLILESASTNQTSMYLCASSSPTEPYEQYFGPGTRLTVT.

The chain employs TRBV4-1 and TRBJ2-7, with D uncertain. Trimming took off 3 bases at V and 0 bases at J, with 9 bases between the two ends. The CDR3 has 14 amino acids. Per the germline V gene, CDR1 is MGHRA and CDR2 is YSYEKL. The CDR3 bases are TGCGCCAGCAGCCAGGGTGGGCCCTCCTACGAGCAGTACTTC. Protein product: CASSQGGPSYEQYF.

V is TRBV7-9 and J is TRBJ1-2; 11 bases align to TRBD1. This CDR3 is built from 19 residues. V dropped 2 bases and J dropped 6; count of bases not matched to a gene: 17. Per the germline V gene, CDR1 is SEHNR and CDR2 is FQNEAQ (reference sequence). CDR3 DNA: TGTGCCAGCAGCTTATTCGGAGGACCTGGACAGGGGGCGCGGAATGGCTACACCTTC. It encodes CASSLFGGPGQGARNGYTF. Supplemented by reference TRBV7-9 and TRBJ1-2, the full variable domain reads DTGVSQNPRHKITKRGQNVTFRCDPISEHNRLYWYRQTLGQGPEFLTYFQNEAQLEKSRLLSDRFSAERPKGSFSTLEIQRTEQGDSAMYLCASSLFGGPGQGARNGYTFGSGTRLTVV.

This clone was picked up one time. The rearrangement joins TRBV2 to TRBJ1-2; D call uncertain. Trimming left V 5 bases short and J 3 bases short, with 7 bases between. Germline V lookup: CDR1 SNHLY, CDR2 FYNNEI. CDR3 length: 12 residues. CDR3 sequence: CASSTRHYGYTF. In DNA form, the CDR3 reads TGTGCCAGCAGTACCCGACACTATGGCTACACCTTC.

The gene calls are TRBV28 and TRBJ2-1; 12 bases match TRBD2. V trimming: 7 bases; J trimming: 4 bases; junction bases outside the gene matches: 11. CDR3 size: 17 residues. Germline loops: CDR1 MDHEN, CDR2 SYDVKM. Here the CDR3 reads CASKGRPGLAGYNEQFF. The DNA for the CDR3 is TGTGCCAGCAAAGGACGTCCGGGACTAGCGGGTTACAATGAGCAGTTCTTC.

V is TRBV2 and J is TRBJ2-2, with D possibly TRBD2 on 5 matching bases. The germline V gene has CDR1 SNHLY and CDR2 FYNNEI. The CDR3 runs 15 residues. Trimming took 3 bases from V and 4 from J, leaving 12 bases between them. CDR3 nucleotide sequence: TGTGCCAGCAGTGAGTCCCCGGGAACCACCGGGGAGCTGTTTTTT. Protein: CASSESPGTTGELFF.

CDR3: CASSYTRTGGGYGYTF. The CDR3 nucleotides are TGTGCCAGCAGTTACACCCGGACAGGGGGCGGCTATGGCTACACCTTC. This sequence joins TRBV6-5 and TRBJ1-2; 11 nucleotides line up with TRBD1. The V gene end was trimmed by 2 bases and the J gene end by 4 bases; junction bases not matched to a gene: 6. From germline, CDR1 is MNHEY and CDR2 SVGAGI. The CDR3 is made up of 16 amino acids.

As regards this clone: In the same sample, other DNA sequences code for this CDR3. The chain is built from TRBV11-2 and TRBJ1-1; TRBD1 matches 8 bases. Germline values: CDR1 SGHAT, CDR2 FQNNGV. CDR3 length: 13 residues. Unmatched junction bases numbered 4, after V lost 6 bases and J lost 4 bases. CDR3 residues: CASSLDRATEAFF. Written as DNA, the CDR3 is TGTGCCAGCAGTTTGGACAGGGCCACTGAAGCTTTCTTT.

This chain links TRBV21-1 with TRBJ2-5; TRBD1 reflects the table's D call only, with no check against the DNA. TRBV21-1 is given as a pseudogene. The CDR3 extends over 15 amino acids. CDR3 residues: CASSKDLQGQETQYF. The CDR3 DNA reads as TGTGCCAGCAGCAAAGACCTACAGGGACAAGAGACCCAGTACTTC.

This clone was counted once. The J gene is TRBJ1-5, the V gene TRBV7-2; D not resolved. CDR1 is SGHTA, CDR2 FQGNSA, per germline. The CDR3 extends over 15 amino acids. V was cut by 1 base and J by 3 bases, with 10 bases left in between. The DNA for the CDR3 is TGTGCCAGCAGCTTAGAATCGGGATCCAATCAGCCCCAGCATTTT. Translating it yields CASSLESGSNQPQHF.

This rearrangement joins TRBV28 to TRBJ2-1; possibly TRBD1 or TRBD2 for D (6 bases each). CDR3 size: 17 residues. Germline V CDR1 and CDR2: MDHEN, SYDVKM. V was trimmed by 4 bases and J by 3 bases, leaving 19 bases between them. CDR3 nucleotides: TGTGCCAGCAGTTCATTGGGGGGCAGTGGTAACTACAATGAGCAGTTCTTC. It encodes CASSSLGGSGNYNEQFF.

The V call is TRBV4-1, the J call TRBJ2-1; 12 bases agree with TRBD2. This CDR3 is 16 amino acids long. The J segment lost 7 bases and the V segment lost 0 bases, leaving 4 bases of the junction unmatched. Germline V gene sequence: CDR1 MGHRA, CDR2 YSYEKL. In DNA, the CDR3 is TGCGCCAGCAGCCAAGATCTAGCGGGAGGGGTTAATGAGCAGTTCTTC. It yields the protein CASSQDLAGGVNEQFF.

The chain joins TRBV5-1 to TRBJ1-1; tentative D call: TRBD1 (6 bases). Trimming removed 2 bases from V and 5 bases from J, with 13 bases in between. Germline CDR1 is SGHRS and CDR2 is YFSETQ. CDR3 length: 14 amino acids. CDR3 bases: TGCGCCAGCAGCTTAAACACAGGGAGGACTGAAGCTTTCTTT. Its translation is CASSLNTGRTEAFF.

V and J are TRBV6-1 and TRBJ1-5; maybe TRBD1 (6 bases). The CDR3 is 15 residues long. The V gene lost 6 bases and the J gene lost 0 bases, with 12 bases spanning the gap. Germline V gene data show CDR1 as MNHNS and CDR2 as SASEGT. CDR3 protein: CASSPGAYSNQPQHF. For the CDR3, the DNA is TGTGCCAGCAGCCCAGGGGCCTATAGCAATCAGCCCCAGCATTTT.

This sequence joins TRBV6-6 and TRBJ2-5, with TRBD1 matching 10 bases. The CDR3 has 16 amino acids. Unmatched junction bases numbered 3, after V lost 0 bases and J lost 2 bases. CDR1 is MNHNY and CDR2 is SVGAGI in the germline V gene (reference sequence). The CDR3: CASSYSRDRGQETQYF. The CDR3 DNA sequence: TGTGCCAGCAGTTACTCTCGGGACAGGGGTCAAGAGACCCAGTACTTC.

V gene TRBV30 combines with J gene TRBJ2-5, with 14 bases identical to TRBD2. V shed 1 base, J shed 5 bases, and the junction held 6 bases outside the gene matches. The germline V gene has CDR1 GTSNPN and CDR2 SVGIG (reference sequence). The CDR3 length is 16 residues. This CDR3 reads CAWSAGLAGVGETQYF. For the CDR3, the DNA is TGTGCCTGGAGTGCGGGACTAGCGGGAGTGGGCGAGACCCAGTACTTC.